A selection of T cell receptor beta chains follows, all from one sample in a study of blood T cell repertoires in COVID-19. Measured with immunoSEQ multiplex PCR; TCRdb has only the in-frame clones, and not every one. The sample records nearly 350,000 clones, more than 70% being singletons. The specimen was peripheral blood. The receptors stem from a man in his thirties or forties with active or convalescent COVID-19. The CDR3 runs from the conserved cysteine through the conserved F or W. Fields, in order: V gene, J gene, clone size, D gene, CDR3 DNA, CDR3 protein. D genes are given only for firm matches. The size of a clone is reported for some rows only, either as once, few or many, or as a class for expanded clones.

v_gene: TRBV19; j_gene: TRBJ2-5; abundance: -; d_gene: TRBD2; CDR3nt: TGTGCCAGTAGTATGGGACTAGCGGAAGGGACCCAGTACTTC; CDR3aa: CASSMGLAEGTQYF
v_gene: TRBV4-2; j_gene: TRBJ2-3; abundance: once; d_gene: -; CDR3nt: TGTGCCAGCAGGGAGACGAGCACAGATACGCAGTATTTT; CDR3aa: CASRETSTDTQYF
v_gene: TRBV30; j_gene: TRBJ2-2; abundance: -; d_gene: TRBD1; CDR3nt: TGTGCCTGGATCACAGGGGACACGAACACCGGGGAGCTGTTTTTT; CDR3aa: CAWITGDTNTGELFF
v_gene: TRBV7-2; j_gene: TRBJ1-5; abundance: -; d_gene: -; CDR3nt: TGTGCCAGCAGCGGGCGCGGGGGGGCCGGGCAGCCCCAGCATTTT; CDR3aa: CASSGRGGAGQPQHF
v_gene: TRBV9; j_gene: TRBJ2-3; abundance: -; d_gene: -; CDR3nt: TGTGCCAGCAGCGTAGCTGGCGGGATGGGCACAGATACGCAGTATTTT; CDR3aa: CASSVAGGMGTDTQYF
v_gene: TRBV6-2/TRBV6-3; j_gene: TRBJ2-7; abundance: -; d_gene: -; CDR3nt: TGTGCCAGCAGTTACCAGGGCCCCTACGAGCAGTACTTC; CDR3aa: CASSYQGPYEQYF
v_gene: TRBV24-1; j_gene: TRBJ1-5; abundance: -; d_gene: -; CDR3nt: TGTGCCACCAGTGAAGGTCTGAGGGGCCTGGGGGGGAAGGAGCCCCAGCATTTT; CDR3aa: CATSEGLRGLGGKEPQHF
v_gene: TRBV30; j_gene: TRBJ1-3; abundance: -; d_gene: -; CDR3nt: TGTGCCTGGAGTGTACTAGGAAACACCATATATTTT; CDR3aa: CAWSVLGNTIYF
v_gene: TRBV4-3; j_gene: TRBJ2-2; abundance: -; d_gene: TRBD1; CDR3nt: TGCGCCAGCAGCCAAGAACGAGGGGGCGACACCGGGGAGCTGTTTTTT; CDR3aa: CASSQERGGDTGELFF
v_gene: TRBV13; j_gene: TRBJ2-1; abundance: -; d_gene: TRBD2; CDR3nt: TGTGCCAGCAGCTCGGTTACAAGCGGGGGCGGATTAGGTGAGCAGTTCTTC; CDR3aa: CASSSVTSGGGLGEQFF
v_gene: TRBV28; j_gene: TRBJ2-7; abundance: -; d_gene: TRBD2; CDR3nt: TGTGCCAGCAGTCGTGGCGGGGGATCCTCCTACGAGCAGTACTTC; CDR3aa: CASSRGGGSSYEQYF
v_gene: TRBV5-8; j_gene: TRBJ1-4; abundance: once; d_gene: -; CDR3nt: TGTGCCAGCAGCTTGGGTGGTGGAGGGAATGAAAAACTGTTTTTT; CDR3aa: CASSLGGGGNEKLFF
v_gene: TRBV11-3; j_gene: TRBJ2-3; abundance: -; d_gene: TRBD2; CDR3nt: TGTGCCAGCAGCTCCGGGAGGGCCGCGACAGATACGCAGTATTTT; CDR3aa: CASSSGRAATDTQYF
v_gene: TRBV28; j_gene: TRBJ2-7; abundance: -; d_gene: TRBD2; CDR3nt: TGTGCCAGCAGTCTAACTAGCGGCCGTACCTACGAGCAGTACTTC; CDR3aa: CASSLTSGRTYEQYF
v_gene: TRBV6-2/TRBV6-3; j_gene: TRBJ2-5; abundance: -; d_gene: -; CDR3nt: TGTGCCAGCAGTTTTACCTGGAGGACCCAGTACTTC; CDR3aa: CASSFTWRTQYF
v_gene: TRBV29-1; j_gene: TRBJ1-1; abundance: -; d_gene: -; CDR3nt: TGCAGCGTGGAGAGGCGCGGCTCGAACACTGAAGCTTTCTTT; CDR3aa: CSVERRGSNTEAFF
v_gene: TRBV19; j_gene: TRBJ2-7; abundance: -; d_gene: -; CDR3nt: TGTGCCACCCGCGGGGCGGGGCGGCCTTACGAGCAGTACTTC; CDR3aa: CATRGAGRPYEQYF
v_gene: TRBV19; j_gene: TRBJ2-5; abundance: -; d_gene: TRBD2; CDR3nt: TGTGCCAGCCCACCGGGACTAGCGGGAGAGCGTGGGGAGACCCAGTACTTC; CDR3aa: CASPPGLAGERGETQYF
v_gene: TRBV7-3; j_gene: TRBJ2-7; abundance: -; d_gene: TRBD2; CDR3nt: TGTGCCAGCAGCTTAATGGGCGGGAGCTACGAGCAGTACTTC; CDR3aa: CASSLMGGSYEQYF
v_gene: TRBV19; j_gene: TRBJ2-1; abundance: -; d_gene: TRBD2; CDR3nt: TGTGCCAGTAGTAGGTCTAGCGGGGTGTACAATGAGCAGTTCTTC; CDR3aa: CASSRSSGVYNEQFF
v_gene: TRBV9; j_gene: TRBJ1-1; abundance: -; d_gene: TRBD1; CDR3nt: TGTGCCAGCACCCAGGGGGATAAAAAATGGACTGAAGCTTTCTTT; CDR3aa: CASTQGDKKWTEAFF
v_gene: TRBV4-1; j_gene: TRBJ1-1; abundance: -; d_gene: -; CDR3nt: TGCGCCAGCAGCCAAGATCGGGGTAACACTGAAGCTTTCTTT; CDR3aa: CASSQDRGNTEAFF
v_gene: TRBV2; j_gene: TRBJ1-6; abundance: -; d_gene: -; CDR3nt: TGTGCCAGCAGTAGCAGGGCCGCCTCCTATAATTCACCCCTCCACTTT; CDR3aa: CASSSRAASYNSPLHF
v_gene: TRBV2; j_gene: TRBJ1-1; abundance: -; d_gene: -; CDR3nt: TGTGCCAGCAGACTAAGGGCGGGAGCTTTCTTT; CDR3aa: CASRLRAGAFF
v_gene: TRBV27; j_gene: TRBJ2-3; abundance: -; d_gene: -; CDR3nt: TGTGCCAGCAGCCTCAGATATGATACGCAGTATTTT; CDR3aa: CASSLRYDTQYF
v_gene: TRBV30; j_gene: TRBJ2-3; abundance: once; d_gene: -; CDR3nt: TGTGCCTGGAGTGGATTAACCCCCGGGTCTCCACCGGGTACGCAGTATTTT; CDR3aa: CAWSGLTPGSPPGTQYF
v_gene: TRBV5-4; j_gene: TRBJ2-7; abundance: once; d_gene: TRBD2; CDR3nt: TGTGCCAGCAGCTATAGCGGGGGGGCCTCCGAGCAGTACTTC; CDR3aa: CASSYSGGASEQYF
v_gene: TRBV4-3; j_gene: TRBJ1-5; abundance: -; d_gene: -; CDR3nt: TGCGCCAGCAGCCAAGATCGAGCGAGCAATCAGCCCCAGCATTTT; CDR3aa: CASSQDRASNQPQHF
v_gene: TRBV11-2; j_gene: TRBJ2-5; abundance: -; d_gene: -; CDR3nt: TGTGCCAGCAGCCCCTGGCAGGGGTCAGAGACCCAGTACTTC; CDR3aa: CASSPWQGSETQYF
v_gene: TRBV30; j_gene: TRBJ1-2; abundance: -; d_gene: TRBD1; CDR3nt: TGTGCCTGGAGCCCCGACAGGGGCGGCTATGGCTACACCTTC; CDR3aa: CAWSPDRGGYGYTF
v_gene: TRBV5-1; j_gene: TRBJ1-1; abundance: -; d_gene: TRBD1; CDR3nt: TGCGCCAGCAGCTTGGCCGGGACAGACACTGAAGCTTTCTTT; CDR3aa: CASSLAGTDTEAFF
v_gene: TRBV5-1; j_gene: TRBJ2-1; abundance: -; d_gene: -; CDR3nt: TGCGCCAGCAGTCCTGGACAGAGCTCCTACAATGAGCAGTTCTTC; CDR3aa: CASSPGQSSYNEQFF
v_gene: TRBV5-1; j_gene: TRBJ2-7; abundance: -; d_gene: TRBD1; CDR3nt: TGCGCCAGCAGCTTGGGAGGCGGGACAGGGGGCTACGAGCAGTACTTC; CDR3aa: CASSLGGGTGGYEQYF
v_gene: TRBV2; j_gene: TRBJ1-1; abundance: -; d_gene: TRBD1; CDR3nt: TGTGCCAGCATTAGGACAGGGGTGAACACTGAAGCTTTCTTT; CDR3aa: CASIRTGVNTEAFF
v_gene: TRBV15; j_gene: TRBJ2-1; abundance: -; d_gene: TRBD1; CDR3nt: TGTGCCACCAGGATCGGGACAGGGGACAATGAGCAGTTCTTC; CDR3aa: CATRIGTGDNEQFF
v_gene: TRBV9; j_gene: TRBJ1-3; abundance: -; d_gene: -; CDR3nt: TGTGCCAGCAGTTACTCCATTGGGAGCTCTGGAAACACCATATATTTT; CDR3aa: CASSYSIGSSGNTIYF
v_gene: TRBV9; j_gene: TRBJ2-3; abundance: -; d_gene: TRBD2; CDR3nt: TGTGCCAGCAGCGGATCGGGGGGGTTAGATACGCAGTATTTT; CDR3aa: CASSGSGGLDTQYF
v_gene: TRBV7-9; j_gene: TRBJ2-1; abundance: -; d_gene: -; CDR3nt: TGTGCCAGCAGCTTAGGTAGCCCCAATGAGCAGTTCTTC; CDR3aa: CASSLGSPNEQFF
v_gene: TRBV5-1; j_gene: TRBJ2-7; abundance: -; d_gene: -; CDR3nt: TGCGCCAGCAGCGCTACCCCCTACGAGCAGTACTTC; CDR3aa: CASSATPYEQYF
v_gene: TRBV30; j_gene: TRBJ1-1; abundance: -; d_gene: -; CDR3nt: TGTGCCTGGAAACAGGCCAGGAACACTGAAGCTTTCTTT; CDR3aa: CAWKQARNTEAFF